This T cell receptor (beta chain) was captured in a study of blood T cell repertoires in COVID-19. Study at large: The study drew acute and convalescent COVID-19 samples from the United States, Italy and Spain.

V lost 4 bases and J 2 bases, leaving 13 bases between the germline ends. The CDR3 runs 15 residues. Per the germline V gene, CDR1 is SGHRS and CDR2 is YFSETQ. TCRdb's table, derived via immunoSEQ multiplex PCR, lists solely in-frame clones and lacks some. The table includes roughly 250,000 clones, approximately 80% detected once. Sequenced material: peripheral blood. The TCR originated in a woman in her forties with active or convalescent COVID-19. The chain links TRBV5-1 to TRBJ1-3, with D possibly being TRBD1 (6 bases). The CDR3 DNA follows: TGCGCCAGCAGCCCCGGGGGGGGCGCTGGAAACACCATATATTTT. It encodes CASSPGGGAGNTIYF.